Following are 23 T cell receptor beta chains from one sample sequenced in a study of CD8+ T cells in alopecia areata. Noted treatment: oral pan-JAK inhibitor, 5-10 mg twice daily. After isolation, RNA underwent reverse transcription to generate cDNA as the sequencing template. Here immunoSEQ multiplex PCR was the method, and the copy in TCRdb shows in-frame clones only, minus some. The table records 200,000 to 250,000 clones, approximately 70% of them present only once. This sample comprised CD4+ T cells sorted from blood, obtained at approximately week 44, from a patient treated with tofacitinib. The receptors stem from a human donor with alopecia areata.

The chain couples TRBV5-1 to TRBJ2-2; D is unresolved. The CDR3 has 14 amino acids. CDR1 is SGHRS, CDR2 YFSETQ, per germline. V was trimmed by 2 bases and J by 5 bases, leaving 10 bases between them. CDR3 sequence reads: CASSFFEATGELFF. DNA for the CDR3: TGCGCCAGCAGCTTCTTCGAGGCAACCGGGGAGCTGTTTTTT.

This chain connects TRBV29-1 to TRBJ2-1; no clear D. With 7 bases removed from V and 12 bases from J, the gap between germline ends came to 22 bases. CDR1 and CDR2 from the germline V gene are SQVTM and ANQGSEA. The CDR3 totals 13 residues. CDR3 loop: CSAESRIPSGQFF. Written as DNA, the CDR3 is TGCAGCGCTGAGTCCAGGATCCCATCGGGGCAGTTCTTC.

This clone was detected only a few times. The chain uses TRBV29-1 and TRBJ2-1, with TRBD1 matching over 8 bases. There are 13 residues in the CDR3. Germline V CDR1 and CDR2: SQVTM, ANQGSEA. After removal of 6 bases from V and 8 bases from J, the junction contained 9 bases not matched to a gene. CDR3 DNA: TGCAGCGTGAGACAGGGGATCTTCGATGAGCAGTTCTTC. Protein: CSVRQGIFDEQFF.

The chain uses TRBV5-1 and TRBJ2-1; TRBD2 agrees at 8 bases. CDR3 length: 15 residues. CDR1 SGHRS and CDR2 YFSETQ come from the germline V gene. The trim removed 4 bases at V and 5 bases at J, leaving 8 bases unmatched. Here the CDR3 DNA reads TGCGCCAGCAGCCCGTGGACTAGCAGCCACAATGAGCAGTTCTTC. It codes for CASSPWTSSHNEQFF.

J is TRBJ1-1 and V is TRBV29-1; D possibly corresponds to TRBD1 (5 bases). The V and J ends lost 5 bases and 4 bases respectively, with 11 bases between them. The CDR3 length is 12 residues. Germline assignment: CDR1 SQVTM and CDR2 ANQGSEA. The CDR3 DNA reads TGCAGCGTTCAAGGGACTATCACTGAAGCTTTCTTT. Amino acid sequence: CSVQGTITEAFF.

The chain combines TRBV10-3 with TRBJ2-1; D possibly uses TRBD1 or TRBD2 (5 bases each). The germline V gene encodes CDR1 ENHRY and CDR2 SYGVKD. CDR3 size: 13 residues. V was clipped by 11 bases and J by 5 bases, with 16 bases between them. The chain's CDR3 is CAVDSGTNNEQFF. For the CDR3, the DNA is TGTGCCGTAGACTCCGGGACGAACAATGAGCAGTTCTTC.

There are a few counts of this clone. The chain employs TRBV6-1 and TRBJ1-2, with no clear D. Germline V gene sequence: CDR1 MNHNS, CDR2 SASEGT. The CDR3 runs to 14 residues. The V end lost 5 bases, the J end lost 3 bases, and 13 bases lay between the germline ends. In DNA, the CDR3 is TGTGCCAGCAGTCCGTCAGCAGGACACTATGGCTACACCTTC. Protein product: CASSPSAGHYGYTF.

The chain has TRBV7-8 and TRBJ1-6; D remains unclear. The CDR3 totals 13 residues. V was cut by 8 bases and J by 0 bases, with 5 bases left in between. Germline V gene lookup returns CDR1 SGHVS and CDR2 FQNEAQ. CDR3 protein: CASGSSYNSPLHF. CDR3 DNA: TGTGCCAGCGGGAGCTCCTATAATTCACCCCTCCACTTT. Combining the CDR3 with reference TRBV7-8 and TRBJ1-6 gives the whole variable domain GAGVSQSPRYKVAKRGQDVALRCDPISGHVSLFWYQQALGQGPEFLTYFQNEAQLDKSGLPSDRFFAERPEGSVSTLKIQRTQQEDSAVYLCASGSSYNSPLHFGNGTRLTVT.

This clone was seen only a few times. The chain employs TRBV4-3 and TRBJ2-3; 10 nucleotides agree with TRBD2. This CDR3 has 17 amino acids. The germline V gene has CDR1 LGHNA and CDR2 YSLEER. V lost 1 base, J lost 1 base, and 5 bases stayed unmatched. The CDR3 protein is CASSQGALAGGTDTQYF. CDR3 DNA: TGCGCCAGCAGCCAAGGGGCGCTAGCGGGGGGCACAGATACGCAGTATTTT.

The rearrangement joins TRBV25-1 to TRBJ2-2; 11 bases line up with TRBD2. Losses at the gene ends were 4 bases for V and 4 bases for J; bases not matched to a gene: 2. The germline V gene encodes CDR1 MGHDK and CDR2 SYGVNS. The CDR3 loop spans 15 amino acids. DNA of the CDR3: TGTGCCAGCAGTGTGGGACTAGCGGCCACCGGGGAGCTGTTTTTT. As protein: CASSVGLAATGELFF. Drawing the rest from reference TRBV25-1 and TRBJ2-2, the complete variable domain is EADIYQTPRYLVIGTGKKITLECSQTMGHDKMYWYQQDPGMELHLIHYSYGVNSTEKGDLSSESTVSRIRTEHFPLTLESARPSHTSQYLCASSVGLAATGELFFGEGSRLTVL.

V usage is TRBV6-5 and J usage is TRBJ2-3; D uncertain. V was shortened by 2 bases and J by 1 base, with 13 bases between the two germline ends. The CDR3 contains 16 residues. Germline V gene sequence: CDR1 MNHEY, CDR2 SVGAGI. In DNA, the CDR3 is TGTGCCAGCAGTTACCCAACGTCCACAGGCACAGATACGCAGTATTTT. Translating gives CASSYPTSTGTDTQYF.

This clone was picked up a small number of times. This chain uses TRBV25-1 with TRBJ2-1, with 7 positions matching TRBD1. Germline CDR1 and CDR2: MGHDK and SYGVNS. This CDR3 spans 13 amino acids. J gave up 6 bases and V 7 bases, and 6 bases lay outside the gene matches. CDR3 amino acids: CASTATGVNEQFF. The DNA for the CDR3 is TGTGCCAGCACTGCAACAGGGGTCAATGAGCAGTTCTTC. Filled out from reference TRBV25-1 and TRBJ2-1, the complete variable domain reads EADIYQTPRYLVIGTGKKITLECSQTMGHDKMYWYQQDPGMELHLIHYSYGVNSTEKGDLSSESTVSRIRTEHFPLTLESARPSHTSQYLCASTATGVNEQFFGPGTRLTVL.

This chain uses TRBV15 with TRBJ1-2; D unresolved. V was cut by 0 bases and J by 3 bases, with 11 bases left in between. This CDR3 region has 15 residues. Germline CDR1 LNHNV, CDR2 YYDKDF (reference sequence). CDR3 loop: CATSRDLKNYYGYTF. Here the CDR3 DNA reads TGTGCCACCAGCAGAGATCTGAAGAATTACTATGGCTACACCTTC.

This clone has a handful of counts. The chain joins TRBV7-6 to TRBJ1-5; perhaps TRBD1 as D (6 bases). The V end was cut by 5 bases, the J end by 3 bases, with 14 bases between. The CDR3 runs to 15 residues. Germline values: CDR1 SGHVS, CDR2 FNYEAQ. The CDR3 region is CASSPGQSPNQPQHF. The CDR3 nucleotides are TGTGCCAGCAGCCCGGGACAAAGTCCCAATCAGCCCCAGCATTTT.

This clone has a handful of counts. V is TRBV7-9 and J is TRBJ1-5; tentative D call: TRBD1 (5 bases). The CDR3 length is 13 residues. V was clipped by 4 bases and J by 3 bases, with 7 bases between them. Per germline, CDR1 SEHNR and CDR2 FQNEAQ (reference sequence). The CDR3, as DNA: TGTGCCAGCAGCTGGGACCTCAATCAGCCCCAGCATTTT. Translation gives CASSWDLNQPQHF.

The chain has TRBV4-1 and TRBJ1-1; D is unresolved. Germline assignment: CDR1 MGHRA and CDR2 YSYEKL. The CDR3 length is 13 residues. V lost 4 bases and J lost 5, with 11 bases in between. The CDR3 DNA reads as TGCGCCAGCAGCCGTGTGCTGGATACTGAAGCTTTCTTT. As protein: CASSRVLDTEAFF.

The J gene is TRBJ2-3, the V gene TRBV7-9, with D maybe TRBD1 (6 bases). Trimming took 4 bases from V and 6 from J, leaving 14 bases between them. CDR3 length: 14 residues. The germline gives CDR1 SEHNR, CDR2 FQNEAQ (reference sequence). CDR3 protein: CASSSTRDTDTQYF. CDR3 sequence (DNA): TGTGCCAGCAGCTCGACCCGGGACACTGATACGCAGTATTTT.

The V gene is TRBV5-1, the J gene TRBJ2-7; 9 bases fit TRBD1. CDR3 size: 14 residues. Germline assignment: CDR1 SGHRS and CDR2 YFSETQ. Trimming at V came to 4 bases and at J to 5 bases, leaving 7 bases not matched to a gene. In DNA, the CDR3 is TGCGCCAGCAGCCCGGACAGGGGAAAAGACGAGCAGTACTTC. Translated: CASSPDRGKDEQYF.

A single count supports this clone. The V call is TRBV7-2, the J call TRBJ2-6, with 7 positions matching TRBD1. V dropped 4 bases and J dropped 0; count of bases not matched to a gene: 0. The CDR3 contains 15 residues. Per the germline V gene, CDR1 is SGHTA and CDR2 is FQGNSA. The CDR3 loop is CASSWDSSGANVLTF. CDR3 bases: TGTGCCAGCAGCTGGGACAGCTCTGGGGCCAACGTCCTGACTTTC.

V gene TRBV2 combines with J gene TRBJ2-7; D may correspond to TRBD1 or TRBD2 (5 bases each). The germline V gene encodes CDR1 SNHLY and CDR2 FYNNEI. V lost 4 bases, J lost 1 base, and 8 bases lay in between. The CDR3 has 13 amino acids. The CDR3 DNA sequence: TGTGCCAGCAGTGTGGGGGAGTCCTACGAGCAGTACTTC. It is translated as CASSVGESYEQYF.

CDR3 residues: CASGRRETGELFF. In nucleotides, the CDR3 is TGTGCCAGCGGGCGGAGGGAAACCGGGGAGCTGTTTTTT. This sequence joins TRBV27 and TRBJ2-2; tentative D call: TRBD2 (6 bases). From germline, CDR1 is MNHEY and CDR2 SMNVEV (reference sequence). The CDR3 spans 13 residues. Trimming shortened V by 8 bases and J by 5 bases, and 12 bases separated the two germline ends.

This clone was observed a handful of times. The V and J genes are TRBV29-1 and TRBJ2-2; 9 bases map to TRBD1. The junction had 9 bases not matched to a gene; V was cut back by 6 bases and J by 4 bases. Germline CDR1 is SQVTM and CDR2 is ANQGSEA. There are 15 residues in the CDR3. This CDR3 reads CSVKGTGKGTGELFF. CDR3 in DNA: TGCAGCGTCAAAGGGACAGGGAAGGGCACCGGGGAGCTGTTTTTT.

V and J are TRBV30 and TRBJ2-3; D call uncertain. Deletions cut 5 bases from V and 8 bases from J, with 11 bases between. The germline V gene encodes CDR1 GTSNPN and CDR2 SVGIG (reference sequence). The CDR3 has 11 residues. The CDR3 coding sequence is TGTGCCTGGGCAAGTGACCGTACGCAGTATTTT. Its protein product is CAWASDRTQYF.